This paragraph covers one T cell receptor beta chain sequence. Seattle patients were enrolled during active infection and followed longitudinally. This record belongs to a study of blood T cell repertoires in COVID-19. Study context: Specimens from acute and convalescent COVID-19 originated in the United States, Italy and Spain. From T cells, B-cell-depleted T cells, or PBMCs came the material, which was cDNA or gDNA.

V was cut by 2 bases and J by 5 bases, with 19 bases left in between. This CDR3 has 18 amino acids. The germline V gene has CDR1 MNHEY and CDR2 SMNVEV (reference sequence). In the source study's methods: Nucleated cell counts were estimated from reference gene primer amplification. Method: immunoSEQ multiplex PCR; TCRdb's copy keeps in-frame clones and lacks some. The V and J calls and clone size are taken from that table; D and trimming were inferred from the DNA. The top ten clones hold 1.5% to 2% of a sample with just over 300,000 clones, nearly 90% of them seen once. This chain joins TRBV27 and TRBJ1-6; the D gene is possibly TRBD1 (5 bases). The sequence was obtained from a woman aged 30 to 39 with COVID-19, enrolled during active disease. Input material: peripheral blood. The DNA of the CDR3 is TGTGCCAGCAGTTTAAAAGGGTTGGGGGGAGTAAATAATTCACCCCTCCACTTT. Its translation: CASSLKGLGGVNNSPLHF.